The 15 T cell receptor beta chains below come from one sample, sequenced in a study of cytomegalovirus exposure and HLA in healthy donors. 13 Jbeta primers and 60 Vbeta primers were used for the PCR. Sequencing was performed with immunoSEQ multiplex PCR; in TCRdb, only in-frame clones are kept and a portion is missing. The sample shows some 110,000 clones, approximately 81% of them seen only once. Sequenced: PBMCs. The receptors stem from a woman aged 25-40 years in good health and CMV-seronegative.

The chain has TRBV11-2 and TRBJ2-3, with 7 bases fitting TRBD2. CDR3 length equals 15 residues. The junction had 9 bases not matched to a gene; V was cut back by 5 bases and J by 4 bases. Germline V gene data show CDR1 as SGHAT and CDR2 as FQNNGV. The CDR3 region has the DNA TGTGCCAGCAGCCCTAGCGGAGCTGCCCCAGATACGCAGTATTTT. This translates into CASSPSGAAPDTQYF.

The chain joins TRBV10-1 to TRBJ2-1; 11 bases agree with TRBD2. The CDR3 totals 15 residues. Germline V gives CDR1 WNHNN, CDR2 SYGVQD (reference sequence). V lost 0 bases and J lost 6; bases outside the gene matches: 1. The CDR3 DNA reads TGCGCCAGCAGTGAGTCGCTAGCGGGGGGCAATGAGCAGTTCTTC. Translated, it gives CASSESLAGGNEQFF.

The chain has TRBV27 and TRBJ2-6; D gene unclear. V was pared by 3 bases and J by 3 bases, with 3 bases between. Looked up from germline, CDR1 is MNHEY and CDR2 is SMNVEV (reference sequence). This CDR3 has 13 amino acids. CDR3 nucleotide sequence: TGTGCCAGCAGTTTCTTTGGGGCCAACGTCCTGACTTTC. Protein: CASSFFGANVLTF.

The rearrangement links TRBV6-5 to TRBJ2-1; 8 bases match TRBD1. CDR1 is MNHEY, CDR2 SVGAGI, per germline. J gave up 0 bases and V 5 bases, and 3 bases lay outside the gene matches. CDR3 length: 15 residues. CDR3 nucleotide sequence: TGTGCCAGCAGTCCCACAGGGGGCTCCTACAATGAGCAGTTCTTC. Amino acids: CASSPTGGSYNEQFF.

The V gene is TRBV6-5, the J gene TRBJ2-1; tentative D call: TRBD1 (5 bases). Germline V gene data show CDR1 as MNHEY and CDR2 as SVGAGI. This CDR3 spans 16 amino acids. V was pared by 0 bases and J by 8 bases, with 17 bases between. DNA of the CDR3: TGTGCCAGCAGTTACTCGTATTGGACAACCCCCCATGAGCAGTTCTTC. Protein sequence: CASSYSYWTTPHEQFF.

This clone was picked up a small number of times. The rearrangement uses TRBV9 and TRBJ2-1, with TRBD2 matching over 10 bases. V lost 2 bases and J lost 8; bases outside the gene matches: 7. The germline gives CDR1 SGDLS, CDR2 YYNGEE. The CDR3 sequence is 15 residues long. Written as DNA, the CDR3 is TGTGCCAGCAGCGTCTCAGCGGGAGGGCCCCATGAGCAGTTCTTC. Amino acid sequence: CASSVSAGGPHEQFF.

As concerns this clone: Other DNA sequences in the sample encode the same CDR3. V usage is TRBV29-1 and J usage is TRBJ2-1; 14 bases map to TRBD2. CDR1 and CDR2 (germline): SQVTM, ANQGSEA. The CDR3 totals 13 residues. The junction had 2 bases not matched to a gene; V was cut back by 7 bases and J by 6 bases. CDR3 region: CSAGTSGSNEQFF. The CDR3 DNA is TGCAGCGCAGGGACTAGCGGGAGCAATGAGCAGTTCTTC.

The chain carries TRBV4-3 and TRBJ1-6; TRBD1 matches 7 bases. The CDR3 consists of 15 residues. J was trimmed by 5 bases and V by 3 bases; bases with no gene match: 4. From germline, CDR1 is LGHNA and CDR2 YSLEER. DNA of the CDR3: TGCGCCAGCAGCCAGACAGGGTTCGATAATTCACCCCTCCACTTT. It encodes CASSQTGFDNSPLHF.

In regard to this clone: At one of its ends the junction is not consistent with the germline gene, which may arise from a read error. The rearrangement links TRBV7-9 to TRBJ2-2, with D possibly TRBD1 on 6 matching bases. The CDR3 runs 15 residues. From germline, CDR1 is SEHNR and CDR2 FQNEAQ (reference sequence). This CDR3 is CSSSQTGPIAGELFF. DNA of the CDR3: TGTTCCAGCAGCCAGACAGGCCCTATCGCCGGGGAGCTGTTTTTT.

The chain recombines TRBV28 with TRBJ1-2, with D perhaps matching TRBD1 (6 bases). V was pared by 5 bases and J by 7 bases, with 20 bases between. In germline, CDR1 is MDHEN, CDR2 SYDVKM. There are 15 residues in the CDR3. CDR3 sequence (DNA): TGTGCCAGCAGTCCCGAAGGCGGGGGGCGCGCTGGCTACACCTTC. Translation gives CASSPEGGGRAGYTF.

The genes are TRBV15 and TRBJ1-3; 7 bases fit TRBD1. The length of the CDR3 is 16 residues. Germline CDR1 and CDR2: LNHNV and YYDKDF (reference sequence). Trimming cost V 0 bases and J 4 bases; bases outside gene matches: 6. The CDR3 region has the DNA TGTGCCACCAGCAGAGAAGACAGGGCGTGGGGAAACACCATATATTTT. It translates to CATSREDRAWGNTIYF.

This rearrangement joins TRBV2 to TRBJ2-7; 9 bases map to TRBD1. The germline V gene encodes CDR1 SNHLY and CDR2 FYNNEI. The CDR3 totals 14 residues. V trimming: 10 bases; J trimming: 2 bases; junction bases outside the gene matches: 9. The CDR3 coding sequence is TGTGCCACTTCCGAGGGGGACAGGGCCTACGAGCAGTACTTC. Protein: CATSEGDRAYEQYF.

The chain employs TRBV19 and TRBJ2-3, with D tentatively TRBD2 (6 bases). The ends were cut back, 8 bases at V and 2 bases at J, with 14 bases in the middle. There are 14 residues in the CDR3. CDR1 and CDR2 from the germline V gene are LNHDA and SQIVND (reference sequence). The CDR3 DNA sequence: TGTGCCAGTCGGACTACTAAAGACACAGATACGCAGTATTTT. It yields the protein CASRTTKDTDTQYF.

The chain links TRBV30 to TRBJ1-6; 8 bases line up with TRBD1. The CDR3 length is 13 residues. V shed 5 bases, J shed 7 bases, and the junction held 4 bases outside the gene matches. Germline lookup yields CDR1 GTSNPN and CDR2 SVGIG (reference sequence). Here the CDR3 reads CAWDRGSNSPLHF. The CDR3 nucleotides are TGTGCCTGGGACAGGGGATCAAATTCACCCCTCCACTTT.

The J gene is TRBJ2-1, the V gene TRBV14; 10 bases match TRBD1. The trim removed 3 bases at V and 5 bases at J, leaving 4 bases unmatched. Germline CDR1 is SGHDN and CDR2 is FVKESK. There are 15 residues in the CDR3. The CDR3 spells CASSQRQGADNEQFF. CDR3 nucleotides: TGTGCCAGCAGCCAGAGACAGGGGGCCGACAATGAGCAGTTCTTC.